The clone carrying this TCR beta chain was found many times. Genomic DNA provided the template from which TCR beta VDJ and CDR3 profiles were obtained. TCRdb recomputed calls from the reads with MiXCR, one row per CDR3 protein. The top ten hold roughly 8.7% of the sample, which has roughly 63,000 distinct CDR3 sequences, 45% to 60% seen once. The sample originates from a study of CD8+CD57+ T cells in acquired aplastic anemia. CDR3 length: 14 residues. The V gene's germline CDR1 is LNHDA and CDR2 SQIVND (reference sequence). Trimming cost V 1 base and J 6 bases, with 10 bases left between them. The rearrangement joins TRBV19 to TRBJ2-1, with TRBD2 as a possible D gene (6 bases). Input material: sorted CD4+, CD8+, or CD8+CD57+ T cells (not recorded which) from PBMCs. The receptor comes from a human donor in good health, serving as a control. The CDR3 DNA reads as TGTGCCAGTAGTATAGGGGGACTCACCAATGAGCAGTTCTTC. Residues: CASSIGGLTNEQFF.